Each of the 7 T cell receptor beta chains below was sequenced from the same sample in a study of T cell repertoires in cytomegalovirus infection. TCRdb ran MiXCR on the reads and lists one entry per CDR3 protein. The data contain about 110,000 distinct CDR3 sequences, about 40% of them singletons. Their specific antigens are unknown. The input for sequencing was CD8+ T cells from cultured PBMCs, taken from culture after CMV antigen stimulation. The receptors stem from a human donor in good health (CMV status not recorded). Some clones in this sample may be carry-over from other donors' samples.

This clonotype was seen ten or more times. The chain couples TRBV12-5 to TRBJ1-1, with 11 bases matching TRBD1. This CDR3 is built from 15 residues. Germline V CDR1 and CDR2: LGHNT, FRNRAP. With V trimmed by 5 bases and J by 4 bases, 6 bases remained unmatched. The CDR3 DNA is TGTGCTAGTGGTATCTCCGGGACAGGGGGCACTGAAGCTTTCTTT. It specifies CASGISGTGGTEAFF. The variable domain in full, completed from reference TRBV12-5 and TRBJ1-1, reads DARVTQTPRHKVTEMGQEVTMRCQPILGHNTVFWYRQTMMQGLELLAYFRNRAPLDDSGMPKDRFSAEMPDATLATLKIQPSEPRDSAVYFCASGISGTGGTEAFFGQGTRLTVV.

This sequence joins TRBV7-2 and TRBJ1-2, with D possibly TRBD1 on 5 matching bases. With 4 bases removed from V and 4 bases from J, the gap between germline ends came to 13 bases. This CDR3 is 14 amino acids long. CDR1 and CDR2 from the germline V gene are SGHTA and FQGNSA. CDR3 bases: TGTGCCAGCAGCTCCTCGGGGGAAGTCTATGGCTACACCTTC. Encoded protein: CASSSSGEVYGYTF.

Comments on this clonotype: A much larger clone is a single base away; this may be a read error. The chain joins TRBV15 to TRBJ2-5; D is uncertain. The ends were cut back, 5 bases at V and 2 bases at J, with 9 bases in the middle. The CDR3 length is 13 residues. The germline V gene encodes CDR1 LNHNV and CDR2 YYDKDF (reference sequence). CDR3 sequence (DNA): TGTGCCACCAGCGGTCGGCGGCAAGAGACCCAGTACTTC. This translates into CATSGRRQETQYF.

The chain links TRBV14 to TRBJ2-3, with D perhaps TRBD1 (5 bases). V was shortened by 4 bases and J by 5 bases, with 16 bases between the two germline ends. Per the germline V gene, CDR1 is SGHDN and CDR2 is FVKESK. This CDR3 spans 15 amino acids. CDR3 region: CASSPSVGQRDTQYF. CDR3 bases: TGTGCCAGCAGCCCCTCGGTGGGGCAGAGAGATACGCAGTATTTT.

The V gene is TRBV27, the J gene TRBJ2-1, with D possibly matching TRBD2 (5 bases). Germline CDR1 is MNHEY and CDR2 is SMNVEV (reference sequence). CDR3 size: 15 residues. V was cut by 0 bases and J by 2 bases, with 8 bases left in between. The CDR3: CASSLSRAPYNEQFF. CDR3 bases: TGTGCCAGCAGTTTATCGAGGGCACCCTACAATGAGCAGTTCTTC.

This clonotype was recorded a few times. The chain has TRBV7-8 and TRBJ1-2, with a tentative D call TRBD1 (5 bases). CDR1 is SGHVS, CDR2 FQNEAQ, per germline. The V gene lost 1 base and the J gene lost 6 bases, with 21 bases spanning the gap. This CDR3 is 17 amino acids long. The chain's CDR3 is CASSLDTYSGGKHGYTF. The CDR3 region has the DNA TGTGCCAGCAGCTTAGACACCTACAGCGGGGGTAAACATGGCTACACCTTC. Based on the CDR3 plus reference TRBV7-8 and TRBJ1-2, the full variable domain is GAGVSQSPRYKVAKRGQDVALRCDPISGHVSLFWYQQALGQGPEFLTYFQNEAQLDKSGLPSDRFFAERPEGSVSTLKIQRTQQEDSAVYLCASSLDTYSGGKHGYTFGSGTRLTVV.

There are a few counts of this clonotype. The V call is TRBV7-6, the J call TRBJ2-7; a possible D gene is TRBD2 (6 bases). CDR1 is SGHVS, CDR2 FNYEAQ, per germline. The CDR3 sequence is 14 residues long. The V gene lost 5 bases and the J gene lost 2 bases, with 13 bases spanning the gap. The CDR3 region has the DNA TGTGCCAGCAGCCAGACTAGTTCCGCCTACGAGCAGTACTTC. Translated: CASSQTSSAYEQYF.